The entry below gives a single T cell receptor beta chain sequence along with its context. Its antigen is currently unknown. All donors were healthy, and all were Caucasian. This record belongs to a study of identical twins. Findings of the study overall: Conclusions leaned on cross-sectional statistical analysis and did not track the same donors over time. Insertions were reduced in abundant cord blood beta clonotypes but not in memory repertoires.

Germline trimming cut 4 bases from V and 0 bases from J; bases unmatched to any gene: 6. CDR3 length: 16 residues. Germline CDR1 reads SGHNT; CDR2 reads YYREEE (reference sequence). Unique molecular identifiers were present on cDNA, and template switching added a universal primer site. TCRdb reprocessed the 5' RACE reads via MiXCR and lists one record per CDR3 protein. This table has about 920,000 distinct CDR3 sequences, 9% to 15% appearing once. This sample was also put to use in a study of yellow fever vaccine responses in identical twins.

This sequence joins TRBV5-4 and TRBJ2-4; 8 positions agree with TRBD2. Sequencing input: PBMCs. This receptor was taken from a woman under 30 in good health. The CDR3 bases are TGTGCCAGCAGCCCCGGGGGGGGCCTAGCCAAAAACATTCAGTACTTC. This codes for CASSPGGGLAKNIQYF.